These 23 T cell receptor beta chains originate from one sample sequenced in a study of blood T cell repertoires in COVID-19. TCRdb keeps only in-frame clones here, not all; method: immunoSEQ multiplex PCR. The sample has about 210,000 clones; 86% are singletons. Input material: PBMCs or T cells enriched from blood (not recorded which). The receptors originated from a woman in her forties in a cohort exposed to, infected with or recovered from COVID-19 (not recorded which).

The chain recombines TRBV7-8 with TRBJ1-1, with a weak D call TRBD1 (6 bases). V was clipped by 3 bases and J by 1 base, with 12 bases between them. Looked up from germline, CDR1 is SGHVS and CDR2 is FQNEAQ. This CDR3 is 15 amino acids long. CDR3 nucleotides: TGTGCCAGCAGCTTCCGACAGGCCTCGAACACTGAAGCTTTCTTT. This codes for CASSFRQASNTEAFF.

The V call is TRBV9, the J call TRBJ1-2; maybe TRBD1 (6 bases). The CDR3 loop spans 13 amino acids. Trimming left V 3 bases short and J 10 bases short, with 16 bases between. Germline V CDR1 and CDR2: SGDLS, YYNGEE. The CDR3 protein is CASSERQAMDYTF. The CDR3 DNA reads as TGTGCCAGCAGCGAGAGACAGGCCATGGACTACACCTTC.

The chain has TRBV7-9 and TRBJ1-1; D unclear. The CDR3 runs 13 residues. Trimming shortened V by 2 bases and J by 11 bases, and 15 bases separated the two germline ends. CDR1 SEHNR and CDR2 FQNEAQ come from the germline V gene (reference sequence). The CDR3 loop reads CASSLLEGPRAFF. CDR3 in DNA: TGTGCCAGCAGCTTACTCGAGGGCCCCAGGGCTTTCTTT.

This CDR3 is CASSAWDRTNYGYTF. The CDR3 nucleotides read TGTGCCAGCAGCGCCTGGGACAGAACTAACTATGGCTACACCTTC. V usage is TRBV9 and J usage is TRBJ1-2; 7 nucleotides line up with TRBD1. The CDR3 has 15 residues. V was clipped by 3 bases and J by 0 bases; unmatched bases: 5. The germline CDR1 and CDR2 sequences are SGDLS and YYNGEE.

This chain uses TRBV28 with TRBJ2-1; 11 positions agree with TRBD2. Germline V CDR1 and CDR2: MDHEN, SYDVKM. V was clipped by 2 bases and J by 4 bases; unmatched bases: 13. This CDR3 spans 19 amino acids. CDR3 sequence (DNA): TGTGCCAGCAGTTTACTTAAGGCTAGCGGGGGGACAATGTACAATGAGCAGTTCTTC. Its protein is CASSLLKASGGTMYNEQFF.

This clone turned up a few times. V and J are TRBV6-1 and TRBJ2-3; TRBD2 matches at 9 bases. Unmatched junction bases numbered 6, after V lost 2 bases and J lost 6 bases. This CDR3 spans 15 amino acids. CDR1 is MNHNS and CDR2 is SASEGT in the germline V gene. In DNA form, the CDR3 reads TGTGCCAGCAGTGAACAGGCGGGAGGGCCCGATACGCAGTATTTT. Its protein is CASSEQAGGPDTQYF.

V and J are TRBV6-1 and TRBJ2-1, with TRBD2 matching 14 bases. CDR3 length: 15 residues. The junction had 4 bases not matched to a gene; V was cut back by 3 bases and J by 9 bases. Per the germline V gene, CDR1 is MNHNS and CDR2 is SASEGT. The CDR3 spells CASSEGTSGSTEQFF. CDR3 coding DNA: TGTGCCAGCAGTGAGGGGACTAGCGGGAGCACTGAGCAGTTCTTC.

The J gene is TRBJ2-7, the V gene TRBV9; 7 nucleotides match TRBD1. This CDR3 region has 16 residues. Germline V CDR1 and CDR2: SGDLS, YYNGEE. The trim removed 4 bases at V and 2 bases at J, leaving 12 bases unmatched. The DNA for the CDR3 is TGTGCCAGCAGCCCAGGTAGGGGACAGCGTACCTACGAGCAGTACTTC. It specifies CASSPGRGQRTYEQYF.

The V gene is TRBV12-5, the J gene TRBJ2-1, with D perhaps TRBD1 (5 bases). The CDR3 is 15 amino acids. Germline CDR1 and CDR2: LGHNT and FRNRAP. V lost 2 bases to trimming and J lost 2 bases, with 10 bases between them. The CDR3 coding sequence is TGTGCTAGTGGTTTGCTTATAGGGGCCTACAATGAGCAGTTCTTC. Protein product: CASGLLIGAYNEQFF.

CDR3 sequence reads: CASSWDRENTEAFF. CDR3 bases: TGTGCCAGCAGTTGGGACAGGGAGAACACTGAAGCTTTCTTT. This chain connects TRBV27 to TRBJ1-1; TRBD1 matches 9 bases. V lost 4 bases, J lost 1 base, and 1 base stayed unmatched. The germline V gene encodes CDR1 MNHEY and CDR2 SMNVEV (reference sequence). The CDR3 spans 14 residues.

This chain uses TRBV6-5 with TRBJ2-7; 8 bases agree with TRBD1. There are 14 residues in the CDR3. Germline values: CDR1 MNHEY, CDR2 SVGAGI. The junction had 3 bases not matched to a gene; V was cut back by 0 bases and J by 5 bases. CDR3 coding DNA: TGTGCCAGCAGTTACTCGCCCAGGGGGCACGAGCAGTACTTC. Translation: CASSYSPRGHEQYF.

This clone has a handful of counts. The chain links TRBV9 to TRBJ1-1; D is uncertain. Germline CDR1 reads SGDLS; CDR2 reads YYNGEE. The V end was cut by 4 bases, the J end by 0 bases, with 13 bases between. CDR3 length: 15 residues. CDR3 bases: TGTGCCAGCAGCCCCCGCGGCCATATGAACACTGAAGCTTTCTTT. This translates into CASSPRGHMNTEAFF.

V gene TRBV28 combines with J gene TRBJ2-3, with 8 bases identical to TRBD2. The CDR3 covers 15 residues. Trimming cost V 6 bases and J 4 bases; bases outside gene matches: 9. The germline gives CDR1 MDHEN, CDR2 SYDVKM. In nucleotides, the CDR3 is TGTGCCAGCAGCCTCAGCCGGGGGGGCCCAGATACGCAGTATTTT. Encoded protein: CASSLSRGGPDTQYF. The full variable domain, completed using reference TRBV28 and TRBJ2-3, is DVKVTQSSRYLVKRTGEKVFLECVQDMDHENMFWYRQDPGLGLRLIYFSYDVKMKEKGDIPEGYSVSREKKERFSLILESASTNQTSMYLCASSLSRGGPDTQYFGPGTRLTVL.

The sample holds one count of this clone. The chain uses TRBV11-2 and TRBJ2-1; D might be TRBD1 (6 bases). Trimming removed 0 bases at V and 5 bases at J, with 11 bases between. The germline V gene encodes CDR1 SGHAT and CDR2 FQNNGV. CDR3 length equals 15 residues. The CDR3 reads CASSLEDSRNNEQFF. DNA for the CDR3: TGTGCCAGCAGCTTAGAGGACAGTCGGAACAATGAGCAGTTCTTC.

The chain uses TRBV13 and TRBJ1-1; 12 bases agree with TRBD1. Unmatched junction bases numbered 14, after V lost 5 bases and J lost 1 base. This CDR3 has 19 residues. Germline V gene lookup returns CDR1 PRHDT and CDR2 FYEKMQ (reference sequence). The CDR3 spells CASSANLGQGAEGNTEAFF. The CDR3 DNA reads TGTGCCAGCAGCGCAAACCTGGGACAGGGGGCAGAAGGGAACACTGAAGCTTTCTTT.

The V and J genes are TRBV6-5 and TRBJ2-5, with a weak D call TRBD2 (5 bases). The CDR3 runs to 13 residues. Trimming pared 6 bases from V and 4 bases from J, leaving 12 bases between. CDR1 is MNHEY and CDR2 is SVGAGI in the germline V gene. The CDR3 nucleotides are TGTGCCAGCAGGGACTCAGTCCTAGAGACCCAGTACTTC. It is translated as CASRDSVLETQYF.

CDR3 amino acids: CASSQGGLYSEQYF. In nucleotides, the CDR3 is TGTGCCAGCAGCCAGGGTGGACTCTACTCGGAGCAGTACTTC. The chain carries TRBV4-2 and TRBJ2-7; a weak D match, TRBD2 (5 bases). CDR3 size: 14 residues. The V gene's germline CDR1 is LGHNA and CDR2 YNFKEQ. Between the trimmed V and J ends, which lost 3 bases and 7 bases, there was a span of 16 bases.

This rearrangement joins TRBV6-6 to TRBJ2-7; a possible D gene is TRBD2 (6 bases). The ends were cut back, 5 bases at V and 4 bases at J, with 9 bases in the middle. The CDR3 runs 12 residues. Germline CDR1 and CDR2: MNHNY and SVGAGI (reference sequence). In nucleotides, the CDR3 is TGTGCCAGCAGTCCCGGGGGTTACGAGCAGTACTTC. This encodes CASSPGGYEQYF.

This clone showed up just a few times. The rearrangement links TRBV12-5 to TRBJ2-2; a possible D gene is TRBD2 (5 bases). Germline V gene sequence: CDR1 LGHNT, CDR2 FRNRAP. V was clipped by 0 bases and J by 4 bases, with 12 bases between them. CDR3 length: 16 amino acids. The CDR3 coding sequence is TGTGCTAGTGGTTTGGTATACACGGAGGCCACCGGGGAGCTGTTTTTT. Its translation is CASGLVYTEATGELFF. Supplemented by reference TRBV12-5 and TRBJ2-2, the full variable domain reads DARVTQTPRHKVTEMGQEVTMRCQPILGHNTVFWYRQTMMQGLELLAYFRNRAPLDDSGMPKDRFSAEMPDATLATLKIQPSEPRDSAVYFCASGLVYTEATGELFFGEGSRLTVL.

This clone was observed a single time. The rearrangement joins TRBV12-5 to TRBJ1-5, with TRBD1 matching 8 bases. The germline V gene encodes CDR1 LGHNT and CDR2 FRNRAP. V trimming: 3 bases; J trimming: 1 base; junction bases outside the gene matches: 8. This CDR3 region has 17 residues. CDR3 bases: TGTGCTAGTGGTTTCTTACCGGACAGGGTCAGCAATCAGCCCCAGCATTTT. It encodes CASGFLPDRVSNQPQHF.

The J gene is TRBJ2-7, the V gene TRBV4-3; 7 bases are a match to TRBD2. With 1 base clipped from V and 5 bases from J, the junction kept 8 bases outside the gene matches. In germline, CDR1 is LGHNA, CDR2 YSLEER. The CDR3 contains 15 residues. The CDR3 bases are TGCGCCAGCAGCCAAGCCTCACTAAGCGGGGACGAGCAGTACTTC. Its translation is CASSQASLSGDEQYF.

J is TRBJ1-1 and V is TRBV6-5; perhaps TRBD1 as D (6 bases). Trimming removed 0 bases at V and 7 bases at J, with 18 bases between. In germline, CDR1 is MNHEY, CDR2 SVGAGI. This CDR3 has 16 residues. In DNA form, the CDR3 reads TGTGCCAGCAGTTACTCTAGGTTATTGGGACACGTTGAAGCTTTCTTT. Amino acids: CASSYSRLLGHVEAFF.

This sequence joins TRBV6-5 and TRBJ1-5; D might be TRBD1 (5 bases). The CDR3 has 13 residues. Germline V gene lookup returns CDR1 MNHEY and CDR2 SVGAGI. V was cut by 8 bases and J by 7 bases, with 15 bases left in between. CDR3 region: CASGSGYAQPQHF. DNA of the CDR3: TGTGCCAGCGGCTCAGGGTACGCCCAGCCCCAGCATTTT.